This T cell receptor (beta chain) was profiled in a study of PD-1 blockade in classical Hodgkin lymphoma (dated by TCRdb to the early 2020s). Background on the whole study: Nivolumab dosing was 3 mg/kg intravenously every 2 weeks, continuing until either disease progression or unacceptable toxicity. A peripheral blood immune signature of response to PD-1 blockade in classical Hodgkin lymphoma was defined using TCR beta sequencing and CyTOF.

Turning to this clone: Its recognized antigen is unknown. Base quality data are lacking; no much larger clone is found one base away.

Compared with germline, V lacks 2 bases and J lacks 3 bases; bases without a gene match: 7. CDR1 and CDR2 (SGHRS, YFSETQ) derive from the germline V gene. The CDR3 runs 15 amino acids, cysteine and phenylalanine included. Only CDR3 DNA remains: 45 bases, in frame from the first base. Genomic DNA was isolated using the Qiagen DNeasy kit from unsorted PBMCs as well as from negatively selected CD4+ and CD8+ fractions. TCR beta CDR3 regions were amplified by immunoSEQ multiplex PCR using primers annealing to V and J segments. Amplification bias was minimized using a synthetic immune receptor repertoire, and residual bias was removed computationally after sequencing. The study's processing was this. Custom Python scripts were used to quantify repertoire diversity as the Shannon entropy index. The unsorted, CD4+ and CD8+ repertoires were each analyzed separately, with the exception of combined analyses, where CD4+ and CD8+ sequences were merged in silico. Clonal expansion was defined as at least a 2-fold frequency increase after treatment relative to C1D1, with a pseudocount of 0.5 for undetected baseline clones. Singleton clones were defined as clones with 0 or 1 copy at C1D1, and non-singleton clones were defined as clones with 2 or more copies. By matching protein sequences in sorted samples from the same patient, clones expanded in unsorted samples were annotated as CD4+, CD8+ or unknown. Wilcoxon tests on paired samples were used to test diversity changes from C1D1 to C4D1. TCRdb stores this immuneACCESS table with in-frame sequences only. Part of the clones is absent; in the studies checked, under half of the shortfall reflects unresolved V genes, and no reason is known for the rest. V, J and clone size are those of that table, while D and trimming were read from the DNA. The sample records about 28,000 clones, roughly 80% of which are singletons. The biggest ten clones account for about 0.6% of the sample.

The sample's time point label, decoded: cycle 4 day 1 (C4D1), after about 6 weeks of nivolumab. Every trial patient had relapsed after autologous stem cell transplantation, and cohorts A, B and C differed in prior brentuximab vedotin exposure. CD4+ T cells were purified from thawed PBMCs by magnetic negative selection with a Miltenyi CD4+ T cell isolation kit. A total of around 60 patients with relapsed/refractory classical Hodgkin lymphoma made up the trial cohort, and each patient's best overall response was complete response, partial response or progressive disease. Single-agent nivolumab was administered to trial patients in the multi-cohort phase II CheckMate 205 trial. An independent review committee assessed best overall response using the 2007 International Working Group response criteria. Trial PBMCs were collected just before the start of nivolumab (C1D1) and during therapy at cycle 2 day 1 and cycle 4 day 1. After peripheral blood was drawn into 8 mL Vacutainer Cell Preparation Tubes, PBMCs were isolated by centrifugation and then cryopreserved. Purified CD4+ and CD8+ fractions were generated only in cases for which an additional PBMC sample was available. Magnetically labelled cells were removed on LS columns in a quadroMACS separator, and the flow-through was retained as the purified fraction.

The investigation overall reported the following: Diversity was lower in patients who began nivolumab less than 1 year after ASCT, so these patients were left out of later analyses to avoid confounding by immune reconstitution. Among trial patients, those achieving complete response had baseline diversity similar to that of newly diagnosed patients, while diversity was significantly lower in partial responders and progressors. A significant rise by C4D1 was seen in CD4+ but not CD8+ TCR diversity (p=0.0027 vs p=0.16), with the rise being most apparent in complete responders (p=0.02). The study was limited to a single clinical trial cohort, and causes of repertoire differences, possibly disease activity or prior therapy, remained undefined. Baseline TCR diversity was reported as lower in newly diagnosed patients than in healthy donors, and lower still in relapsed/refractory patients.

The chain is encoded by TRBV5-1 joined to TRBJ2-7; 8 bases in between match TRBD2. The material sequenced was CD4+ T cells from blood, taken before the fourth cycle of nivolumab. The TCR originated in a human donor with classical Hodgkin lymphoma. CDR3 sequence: CASSLTGTRYYEQYF. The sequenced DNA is TGCGCCAGCAGCTTAACCGGGACTAGATACTACGAGCAGTACTTC.